This T cell receptor beta chain was sequenced for a study of cytomegalovirus exposure and HLA in healthy donors (dated by TCRdb to between 2016 and 2019). For context, the study as a whole: The 650 to 750 repertoires of the first cohort and the 110 or so validation repertoires were produced on the same platform, according to a later analysis. The aim of the study was to test whether cataloging public T cell receptors could identify signatures of past pathogen exposure. High-throughput TCR immunosequencing, statistical association of individual TCRs with disease status, and machine learning were combined to predict cytomegalovirus infection status. A separate validation cohort of about 110 different subjects was used in addition to the roughly 700-subject first cohort. Study-wide findings and limitations: A later analysis lacked HLA typing for the validation cohort, so it scored co-occurrence in that cohort across all 120 or so repertoires. In vitro tests confirmed that a few of the cytomegalovirus-associated TCR beta chains recognize cytomegalovirus antigens. The study listed around 160 TCR beta chains as associated with cytomegalovirus. Subsequent analysis determined that TCRs grouped into clusters in the first cohort also showed a tendency toward co-occurrence across the 90 to 150 validation repertoires, and 94% of cluster scores exceeded 0. The authors suggested that the approach could potentially be extended to other disease states and immunological phenotypes. The classifier was reported to diagnose cytomegalovirus status with high specificity and sensitivity in both the original cohort and the validation cohort. Most TCR sequences were observed very rarely across donors, whereas some public TCRs were present in many individuals.

The library was built by means of the immunoSEQ multiplex PCR assay. Under the source paper's analysis protocol: To diagnose cytomegalovirus status from the catalog of TCR beta chain sequences, a statistical classification framework was built. Imported from immuneACCESS, the table was reduced by TCRdb to in-frame sequences with V and J called. These copies leave out some clones; in studies compared against another copy, an unresolved V gene accounts for under half, and the cause of the remainder is not known. That table gives V, J and clone size, and the DNA gave D and trimming. The sample records hundreds of thousands of clones, approximately 90% of which are singletons. Jointly, the top ten make up approximately 0.8% of the sample. As regards this clone: The clone's antigen remains unknown. Base-call qualities are not available, and no considerably larger clone is one nucleotide away.

Clipping removes 6 bases from V and 4 bases from J, with 11 as the unmatched junction base count. Inclusive of the bounding cysteine and phenylalanine, the CDR3 is 15 residues long. CDR3 DNA is the only sequence kept; it has 45 bases, read in frame from the first base. CDR1 and CDR2 were assigned from the germline V gene as MNHEY and SVGAGI. Donors formed part of the validation cohort, which comprised about 130 subjects and was distinct from the first cohort of several hundred subjects. The sequencing sample was made of PBMCs. The clonotype originates from a woman younger than 35 in good health and CMV-seronegative. The sequence links TRBV6-5 to TRBJ1-1; 7 central bases correspond to TRBD1. Here is the DNA: TGTGCCAGCAGCACAGGGGCCCTCGGGAGCACTGAAGCTTTCTTT. Its protein is CASSTGALGSTEAFF.